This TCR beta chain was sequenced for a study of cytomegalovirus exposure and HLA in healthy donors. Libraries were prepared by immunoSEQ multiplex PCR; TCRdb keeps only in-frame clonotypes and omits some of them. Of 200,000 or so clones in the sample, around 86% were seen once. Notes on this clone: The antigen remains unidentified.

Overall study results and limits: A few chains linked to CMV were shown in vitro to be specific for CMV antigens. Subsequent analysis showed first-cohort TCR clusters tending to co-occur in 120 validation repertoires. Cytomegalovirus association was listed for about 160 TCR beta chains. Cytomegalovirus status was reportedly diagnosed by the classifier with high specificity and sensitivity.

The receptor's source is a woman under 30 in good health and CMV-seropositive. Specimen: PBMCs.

The CDR3 sequence: CASSKRLGNTEAFF. The CDR3 DNA reads as TGTGCCAGCAGTAAACGACTGGGGAACACTGAAGCTTTCTTT. This chain connects TRBV6-5 to TRBJ1-1; D is unresolved. Germline-derived CDR1 and CDR2 are MNHEY and SVGAGI. V was pared by 5 bases and J by 1 base, with 11 bases between. The CDR3 sequence is 14 residues long.